The 32 T cell receptor beta chains in this list originate from one sample, sequenced in a study of T cell changes during pregnancy in multiple sclerosis. The method was immunoSEQ multiplex PCR; TCRdb's version includes in-frame clones alone and lacks a portion of them. Of about 80,000 clones listed, approximately 92% are singletons. The sample here was CD4+ T cells from peripheral blood mononuclear cells, taken before pregnancy. The receptors come from a female donor with multiple sclerosis, enrolled in a pregnancy study.

CDR3 in DNA: TGTGCCAGCAGCTTCACCCTCCGGGACAGGGAGTCCTACGAGCAGTACTTC. As protein: CASSFTLRDRESYEQYF. The chain links TRBV13 to TRBJ2-7; 9 positions match TRBD1. J was trimmed by 1 base and V by 3 bases; bases with no gene match: 10. The CDR3 extends over 17 amino acids. CDR1 and CDR2 from the germline V gene are PRHDT and FYEKMQ (reference sequence).

V usage is TRBV6-4 and J usage is TRBJ1-4; 7 bases fit TRBD1. Germline-derived CDR1 and CDR2 are MRHNA and SNTAGT. The junction had 4 bases not matched to a gene; V was cut back by 6 bases and J by 0 bases. CDR3 length: 15 residues. The CDR3 sequence is CASRRTGTTNEKLFF. In nucleotides, the CDR3 is TGTGCCAGCAGACGGACAGGCACAACTAATGAAAAACTGTTTTTT.

This chain uses TRBV6-4 with TRBJ2-1; 10 bases map to TRBD1. This CDR3 comprises 15 residues. The V gene end was trimmed by 8 bases and the J gene end by 8 bases; junction bases not matched to a gene: 12. Germline CDR1 and CDR2: MRHNA and SNTAGT. This CDR3 reads CASRRTGGLSDEQFF. CDR3 in DNA: TGTGCCAGCCGTCGGACAGGGGGTTTGAGCGATGAGCAGTTCTTC.

This clone was detected only once. V gene TRBV2 combines with J gene TRBJ1-5; perhaps TRBD1 as D (6 bases). V dropped 6 bases and J dropped 0 bases, with 9 bases sitting between them. CDR1 and CDR2 from the germline V gene are SNHLY and FYNNEI. The CDR3 spans 14 residues. The CDR3 loop is CASRTGYSNQPQHF. Here the CDR3 DNA reads TGTGCCAGCAGGACAGGTTATAGCAATCAGCCCCAGCATTTT.

The rearrangement joins TRBV9 to TRBJ2-3; 12 bases are a match to TRBD2. Trimming removed 0 bases from V and 5 bases from J; junction bases left unmatched: 7. Germline CDR1 SGDLS, CDR2 YYNGEE. The CDR3 contains 17 residues. For the CDR3, the DNA is TGTGCCAGCAGCGTAGATCCTAGCGGGGGGGCGGTAGATACGCAGTATTTT. This translates into CASSVDPSGGAVDTQYF.

The rearrangement links TRBV28 to TRBJ2-5, with unresolved D. Trimming shortened V by 4 bases and J by 5 bases, and 17 bases separated the two germline ends. Germline CDR1 reads MDHEN; CDR2 reads SYDVKM. This CDR3 has 15 amino acids. CDR3 coding DNA: TGTGCCAGCAGTTCCCCATCAGTGTCAATCGAGACCCAGTACTTC. It is translated as CASSSPSVSIETQYF.

The chain is built from TRBV28 and TRBJ2-7; unclear D gene. This CDR3 is built from 14 residues. CDR1 MDHEN and CDR2 SYDVKM come from the germline V gene. The V gene lost 5 bases and the J gene lost 3 bases, with 14 bases spanning the gap. The CDR3 DNA reads as TGTGCCAGCAGTCACACCCCCCGGAGCTACGAGCAGTACTTC. It yields the protein CASSHTPRSYEQYF.

This chain links TRBV30 with TRBJ2-2, with D maybe TRBD2 (5 bases). V dropped 2 bases and J dropped 5 bases, with 9 bases sitting between them. CDR1 is GTSNPN and CDR2 is SVGIG in the germline V gene (reference sequence). The CDR3 is made up of 13 amino acids. The CDR3 reads CAWSHRGTGELFF. DNA for the CDR3: TGTGCCTGGAGTCACCGCGGGACCGGGGAGCTGTTTTTT.

V usage is TRBV28 and J usage is TRBJ2-1; D gene unclear. Per the germline V gene, CDR1 is MDHEN and CDR2 is SYDVKM. The CDR3 is 12 residues long. The V gene lost 2 bases and the J gene lost 15 bases, with 14 bases spanning the gap. DNA of the CDR3: TGTGCCAGCAGTTTAGAGGTAGGCAAACGGTTCTTC. Protein sequence: CASSLEVGKRFF.

V gene TRBV5-4 combines with J gene TRBJ1-2, with D uncertain. Germline loops: CDR1 SGHNT, CDR2 YYREEE (reference sequence). The V end lost 0 bases, the J end lost 7 bases, and 7 bases lay between the germline ends. CDR3 length equals 12 residues. The CDR3: CASSLEQFGYTF. CDR3 nucleotide sequence: TGTGCCAGCAGCTTGGAACAGTTTGGCTACACCTTC.

This chain joins TRBV5-1 and TRBJ2-2; no reliable D call. CDR3 length: 13 amino acids. Germline CDR1 is SGHRS and CDR2 is YFSETQ. V lost 3 bases and J lost 4, with 7 bases in between. CDR3 sequence reads: CASSSGSTGELFF. CDR3 bases: TGCGCCAGCAGCTCCGGGTCCACCGGGGAGCTGTTTTTT.

This clone was detected a few times. The V and J genes are TRBV2 and TRBJ2-1; 7 nucleotides align to TRBD2. In germline, CDR1 is SNHLY, CDR2 FYNNEI. The CDR3 runs to 13 residues. V lost 4 bases and J lost 12; bases outside the gene matches: 9. CDR3 DNA sequence: TGTGCCAGCAGTGGTCCCGAGCGGGGACCGCAGTTCTTC. Translating gives CASSGPERGPQFF. Looking up the rest from reference TRBV2 and TRBJ2-1 gives the full variable domain: EPEVTQTPSHQVTQMGQEVILRCVPISNHLYFYWYRQILGQKVEFLVSFYNNEISEKSEIFDDQFSVERPDGSNFTLKIRSTKLEDSAMYFCASSGPERGPQFFGPGTRLTVL.

This clone was found a few times. Here the CDR3 reads CASSSRTGNTEAFF. The CDR3 bases are TGTGCCAGCAGCAGTAGGACAGGGAACACTGAAGCTTTCTTT. This sequence joins TRBV28 and TRBJ1-1, with 7 bases that match TRBD1. The germline gives CDR1 MDHEN, CDR2 SYDVKM. The ends lost 6 bases at V and 1 base at J; junction bases unmatched: 5. The CDR3 consists of 14 residues.

This chain uses TRBV10-3 with TRBJ2-1; 12 nucleotides line up with TRBD2. Unmatched junction bases numbered 11, after V lost 6 bases and J lost 5 bases. Looked up from germline, CDR1 is ENHRY and CDR2 is SYGVKD. CDR3 size: 17 residues. CDR3 sequence: CAISISSGRAGNNEQFF. CDR3 bases: TGTGCCATCAGCATATCTAGCGGGAGGGCCGGAAACAATGAGCAGTTCTTC.

The chain uses TRBV30 and TRBJ2-7, with 10 bases identical to TRBD2. V was pared by 1 base and J by 3 bases, with 9 bases of the junction left unmatched. Germline assignment: CDR1 GTSNPN and CDR2 SVGIG (reference sequence). CDR3 length: 16 residues. CDR3 sequence reads: CAWSASGRLGFYEQYF. In nucleotides, the CDR3 is TGTGCCTGGAGTGCTAGCGGGAGACTTGGGTTCTACGAGCAGTACTTC.

V gene TRBV4-1 combines with J gene TRBJ1-1; D is unclear. This CDR3 is built from 14 residues. Germline lookup yields CDR1 MGHRA and CDR2 YSYEKL. Between the trimmed V and J ends, which lost 1 base and 8 bases, there was a span of 14 bases. The CDR3 spells CASSQGAAGIEAFF. The CDR3 DNA is TGCGCCAGCAGCCAAGGTGCCGCGGGTATAGAAGCTTTCTTT.

Here the CDR3 reads CASSPRMTQYF. Written as DNA, the CDR3 is TGTGCCAGCAGCCCCAGAATGACGCAGTATTTT. The chain combines TRBV12-1 with TRBJ2-3; the DNA was not compared with TRBD1, the D call given in the table. TRBV12-1 is flagged as a pseudogene. The CDR3 runs to 11 residues.

This chain links TRBV6-1 with TRBJ2-2, with 8 bases that match TRBD2. The germline gives CDR1 MNHNS, CDR2 SASEGT. The CDR3 is 15 residues long. Trimming at V came to 6 bases and at J to 5 bases, leaving 8 bases not matched to a gene. The CDR3 region is CASRDLGGATGELFF. The CDR3 DNA reads TGTGCCAGCAGAGACCTCGGGGGGGCGACCGGGGAGCTGTTTTTT.

This chain links TRBV19 with TRBJ2-3; maybe TRBD1 (5 bases). V lost 4 bases and J 4 bases, leaving 15 bases between the germline ends. The germline gives CDR1 LNHDA, CDR2 SQIVND (reference sequence). This CDR3 is built from 15 residues. CDR3 coding DNA: TGTGCCAGTAGTACGTCCTCCTGGGGCGCAGATACGCAGTATTTT. Its translation: CASSTSSWGADTQYF.

The CDR3 DNA reads TGTGCCAGTAGTACTCAGGACAGGGGGCCTTACGAGCAGTACTTC. This codes for CASSTQDRGPYEQYF. This chain uses TRBV19 with TRBJ2-7; 11 bases line up with TRBD1. CDR1 LNHDA and CDR2 SQIVND come from the germline V gene (reference sequence). V trimming: 4 bases; J trimming: 4 bases; junction bases outside the gene matches: 6. The CDR3 spans 15 residues. The full variable domain, its missing parts supplied by reference TRBV19 and TRBJ2-7, is DGGITQSPKYLFRKEGQNVTLSCEQNLNHDAMYWYRQDPGQGLRLIYYSQIVNDFQKGDIAEGYSVSREKKESFPLTVTSAQKNPTAFYLCASSTQDRGPYEQYFGPGTRLTVT.

The chain combines TRBV6-1 with TRBJ1-3; unclear D gene. Germline loops: CDR1 MNHNS, CDR2 SASEGT. The CDR3 is made up of 10 amino acids. CDR3 nucleotides: TGTGTAATGAGCGGAAACACCATATATTTT. Translated: CVMSGNTIYF.

The chain uses TRBV19 and TRBJ1-5, with TRBD1 as a possible D gene (6 bases). The CDR3 is 16 amino acids. Germline CDR1 reads LNHDA; CDR2 reads SQIVND (reference sequence). V lost 4 bases and J lost 3, with 16 bases in between. The CDR3: CASSTRQVVINQPQHF. Written as DNA, the CDR3 is TGTGCCAGTAGTACTCGACAGGTAGTCATCAATCAGCCCCAGCATTTT.

J is TRBJ2-7 and V is TRBV6-1, with D unresolved. The CDR3 runs 11 residues. V was clipped by 6 bases and J by 4 bases, with 7 bases between them. Germline V gene sequence: CDR1 MNHNS, CDR2 SASEGT. Written as DNA, the CDR3 is TGTGCCAGCAGAATATATTACGAGCAGTACTTC. Encoded protein: CASRIYYEQYF.

The chain couples TRBV18 to TRBJ2-2, with TRBD1 matching 7 bases. V lost 5 bases and J lost 6; bases outside the gene matches: 9. Germline CDR1 KGHSH, CDR2 LQKENI. The CDR3 is made up of 15 amino acids. CDR3 sequence reads: CASSTETGPAGELFF. The CDR3 DNA reads as TGTGCCAGCTCAACCGAGACAGGGCCCGCCGGGGAGCTGTTTTTT.

This rearrangement joins TRBV5-1 to TRBJ1-2; D unclear. Germline CDR1 is SGHRS and CDR2 is YFSETQ. The germline V and J ends were trimmed by 3 bases and 8 bases, with 17 bases remaining between them. The CDR3 loop spans 14 amino acids. CDR3 loop: CASSSGGGNGGYTF. The DNA of the CDR3 is TGCGCCAGCAGCTCTGGCGGAGGGAACGGGGGCTACACCTTC.

The chain recombines TRBV7-9 with TRBJ1-5; 7 nucleotides agree with TRBD1. Germline loops: CDR1 SEHNR, CDR2 FQNEAQ (reference sequence). Losses at the gene ends were 5 bases for V and 2 bases for J; bases not matched to a gene: 6. The CDR3 is 15 amino acids. For the CDR3, the DNA is TGTGCCAGCAGCCCCACAGGGGTCGGCAATCAGCCCCAGCATTTT. It encodes CASSPTGVGNQPQHF. The full variable domain, completed using reference TRBV7-9 and TRBJ1-5, is DTGVSQNPRHKITKRGQNVTFRCDPISEHNRLYWYRQTLGQGPEFLTYFQNEAQLEKSRLLSDRFSAERPKGSFSTLEIQRTEQGDSAMYLCASSPTGVGNQPQHFGDGTRLSIL.

This chain links TRBV5-4 with TRBJ1-1, with 7 nucleotides matching TRBD1. J lost 6 bases, V lost 4 bases, and 6 bases had no gene match. In germline, CDR1 is SGHNT, CDR2 YYREEE (reference sequence). CDR3 length: 13 amino acids. The CDR3 DNA is TGTGCCAGCAGCATAAGACAGGGCCCTGAAGCTTTCTTT. It is translated as CASSIRQGPEAFF. Full variable domain (remainder filled in from reference TRBV5-4 and TRBJ1-1): ETGVTQSPTHLIKTRGQQVTLRCSSQSGHNTVSWYQQALGQGPQFIFQYYREEENGRGNFPPRFSGLQFPNYSSELNVNALELDDSALYLCASSIRQGPEAFFGQGTRLTVV.

The chain joins TRBV18 to TRBJ1-1; 9 nucleotides match TRBD1. Germline V lookup: CDR1 KGHSH, CDR2 LQKENI. The J segment lost 1 base and the V segment lost 1 base, leaving 7 bases of the junction unmatched. CDR3 length: 17 amino acids. The CDR3 loop reads CASSPLGTGNRNTEAFF. The CDR3 DNA reads TGTGCCAGCTCACCACTTGGGACAGGGAACCGGAACACTGAAGCTTTCTTT.

The J gene is TRBJ2-7, the V gene TRBV18; possible D gene TRBD2, 5 bases. This CDR3 has 15 amino acids. Trimming stripped 3 bases from V and 2 bases from J, with 14 bases between. The germline V gene has CDR1 KGHSH and CDR2 LQKENI. CDR3 nucleotides: TGTGCCAGCTCACCTCGTCGGACGGGAACCTACGAGCAGTACTTC. It yields the protein CASSPRRTGTYEQYF. Using reference TRBV18 and TRBJ2-7 for the parts outside the CDR3, the full variable domain is NAGVMQNPRHLVRRRGQEARLRCSPMKGHSHVYWYRQLPEEGLKFMVYLQKENIIDESGMPKERFSAEFPKEGPSILRIQQVVRGDSAAYFCASSPRRTGTYEQYFGPGTRLTVT.

The chain is built from TRBV10-3 and TRBJ1-1, with 12 bases fitting TRBD1. The trim removed 5 bases at V and 5 bases at J, leaving 6 bases unmatched. Germline CDR1 ENHRY, CDR2 SYGVKD. The CDR3 is 15 residues long. CDR3 sequence: CAISSGQGARTEAFF. CDR3 nucleotides: TGTGCCATCAGTTCGGGACAGGGGGCTCGTACTGAAGCTTTCTTT.

The chain couples TRBV9 to TRBJ2-1; 11 bases map to TRBD2. This CDR3 region has 17 residues. Trimming cost V 0 bases and J 6 bases; bases outside gene matches: 8. The germline V gene has CDR1 SGDLS and CDR2 YYNGEE. CDR3 in amino acids: CASSVDLAGGYFNEQFF. The CDR3 bases are TGTGCCAGCAGCGTAGACCTAGCGGGGGGATATTTCAATGAGCAGTTCTTC.

The chain has TRBV7-2 and TRBJ2-5; D may be TRBD2 (7 bases). The CDR3 consists of 16 residues. Germline V gives CDR1 SGHTA, CDR2 FQGNSA. V was cut by 5 bases and J by 7 bases, with 23 bases left in between. Here the CDR3 DNA reads TGTGCCAGCAGCCTACAGGGAGGGGAGGTCGGAGGGACCCAGTACTTC. Translating gives CASSLQGGEVGGTQYF.